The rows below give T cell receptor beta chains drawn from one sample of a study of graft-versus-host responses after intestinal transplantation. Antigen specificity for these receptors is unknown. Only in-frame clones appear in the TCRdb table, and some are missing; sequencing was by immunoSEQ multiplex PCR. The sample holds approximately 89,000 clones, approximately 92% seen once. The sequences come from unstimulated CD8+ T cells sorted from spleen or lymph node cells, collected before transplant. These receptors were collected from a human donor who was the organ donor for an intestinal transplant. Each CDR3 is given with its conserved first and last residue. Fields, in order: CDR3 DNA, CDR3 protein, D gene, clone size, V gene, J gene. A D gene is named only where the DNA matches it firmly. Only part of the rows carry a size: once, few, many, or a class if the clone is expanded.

CDR3 DNA: TGTGCCAGTAGTCCAGGGTATTGTGCAGATACGCAGTATTTT
CDR3 protein: CASSPGYCADTQYF
D gene: -
clone size: -
V gene: TRBV19
J gene: TRBJ2-3

CDR3 DNA: TGTGCCAGTAGTATCGGGGGAGTGAACACTGAAGCTTTCTTT
CDR3 protein: CASSIGGVNTEAFF
D gene: -
clone size: -
V gene: TRBV19
J gene: TRBJ1-1

CDR3 DNA: TGTGCCAGCACGACAATCTCGGACTATGGCTACACCTTC
CDR3 protein: CASTTISDYGYTF
D gene: -
clone size: -
V gene: TRBV18
J gene: TRBJ1-2

CDR3 DNA: TGTGCCAGCCGGGGGGCGATCTCCGGGGAGCTGTTTTTT
CDR3 protein: CASRGAISGELFF
D gene: -
clone size: -
V gene: TRBV6-1
J gene: TRBJ2-2

CDR3 DNA: TGTGCCAGTACTTGGGGCAGGGAAGCTTTCTTT
CDR3 protein: CASTWGREAFF
D gene: -
clone size: -
V gene: TRBV19
J gene: TRBJ1-1

CDR3 DNA: TGTGCCAGCCCTAGCGGGAGCGGGGAAGATACGCAGTATTTT
CDR3 protein: CASPSGSGEDTQYF
D gene: TRBD2
clone size: -
V gene: TRBV9
J gene: TRBJ2-3

CDR3 DNA: TGTGCCAGCAGCGTAGGAGGGAATACCGAGCAGTACTTC
CDR3 protein: CASSVGGNTEQYF
D gene: -
clone size: -
V gene: TRBV9
J gene: TRBJ2-7

CDR3 DNA: TGTGCCAGTAGTTATGGGACTGGCGAGCAGTACTTC
CDR3 protein: CASSYGTGEQYF
D gene: -
clone size: -
V gene: TRBV19
J gene: TRBJ2-7

CDR3 DNA: TGTGCCGGGGCCCGCTTTATGGAGACCCAGTACTTC
CDR3 protein: CAGARFMETQYF
D gene: -
clone size: -
V gene: TRBV2
J gene: TRBJ2-5

CDR3 DNA: TGCGCCAGCAGCTGGGACTCCGCCTACGAGCAGTACTTC
CDR3 protein: CASSWDSAYEQYF
D gene: -
clone size: -
V gene: TRBV5-1
J gene: TRBJ2-7

CDR3 DNA: TGTGCCAGCAGTGAAGGCCCACCTAGGCGGGGGACCACAGATACGCAGTATTTT
CDR3 protein: CASSEGPPRRGTTDTQYF
D gene: TRBD2
clone size: -
V gene: TRBV2
J gene: TRBJ2-3

CDR3 DNA: TGTGCCAGTAGTACTACTAGCGGGGGGGAGACAGATACGCAGTATTTT
CDR3 protein: CASSTTSGGETDTQYF
D gene: TRBD2
clone size: once
V gene: TRBV19
J gene: TRBJ2-3

CDR3 DNA: TGTGCCAGCAGTGAAGCGCTTCTATTCAAATCCTACGAGCAGTACTTC
CDR3 protein: CASSEALLFKSYEQYF
D gene: -
clone size: -
V gene: TRBV6-1
J gene: TRBJ2-7

CDR3 DNA: TGTGCCAGCAGCTCCCTTCGGGACTCACGCGGGGAGCAGTACTTC
CDR3 protein: CASSSLRDSRGEQYF
D gene: -
clone size: -
V gene: TRBV7-9
J gene: TRBJ2-7

CDR3 DNA: TGCAGCGTTGAAGTTGCTCCAGAAACCTACGAGCAGTACTTC
CDR3 protein: CSVEVAPETYEQYF
D gene: -
clone size: few
V gene: TRBV29-1
J gene: TRBJ2-7

CDR3 DNA: TGTGCCATCAGTGAGTCGTTGGGGAGCGGGGGGTACGAGCAGTACTTC
CDR3 protein: CAISESLGSGGYEQYF
D gene: TRBD2
clone size: -
V gene: TRBV10-3
J gene: TRBJ2-7

CDR3 DNA: TGCGCCAGCAGCCAAGTCCCGAGCGGGGGGAACACCGGGGAGCTGTTTTTT
CDR3 protein: CASSQVPSGGNTGELFF
D gene: TRBD2
clone size: -
V gene: TRBV4-1
J gene: TRBJ2-2

CDR3 DNA: TGTGCCAGCAAGGGCCCTGGACTAGCGGGGGTTTCCTACAATGAGCAGTTCTTC
CDR3 protein: CASKGPGLAGVSYNEQFF
D gene: TRBD2
clone size: -
V gene: TRBV25-1
J gene: TRBJ2-1

CDR3 DNA: TGTGCCAGCAGCTTATCTGGGTCAGGGCCCATCAGCACAGATACGCAGTATTTT
CDR3 protein: CASSLSGSGPISTDTQYF
D gene: -
clone size: -
V gene: TRBV13
J gene: TRBJ2-3

CDR3 DNA: TGTGCCAGCAGCTTCAACAGGTGGGGCAAAGATGGCTACACCTTC
CDR3 protein: CASSFNRWGKDGYTF
D gene: -
clone size: -
V gene: TRBV7-8
J gene: TRBJ1-2

CDR3 DNA: TGCGCCAGCAGCCAAGATAGGTTCGATCTGGGACAGGAAGAAGGCTACACCTTC
CDR3 protein: CASSQDRFDLGQEEGYTF
D gene: TRBD1
clone size: -
V gene: TRBV4-1
J gene: TRBJ1-2

CDR3 DNA: TGTGCCAGTAGTCCGACAGGTTACAATGAGCAGTTCTTC
CDR3 protein: CASSPTGYNEQFF
D gene: -
clone size: -
V gene: TRBV19
J gene: TRBJ2-1